This T cell receptor (beta chain) appears in the sequencing data of a study of cytomegalovirus exposure and HLA in healthy donors. The CDR3 sequence is 12 residues long. CDR1 and CDR2 (germline): SGHRS, YFSETQ. The V end lost 2 bases, the J end lost 7 bases, and 9 bases lay between the germline ends. PCR primers comprised 60 Vbeta and 13 Jbeta primers. Some clones are missing from TCRdb's copy, which holds only in-frame ones; the method was immunoSEQ multiplex PCR. The table shows approximately 120,000 clones, with about 86% occurring only once. The sequence came from a woman in her 30s in good health and CMV-seronegative. The specimen was PBMCs. The chain combines TRBV5-1 with TRBJ1-2; tentative D call: TRBD1 (6 bases). This CDR3 reads CASSLGGVGYTF. CDR3 nucleotide sequence: TGCGCCAGCAGCTTAGGGGGAGTTGGCTACACCTTC.